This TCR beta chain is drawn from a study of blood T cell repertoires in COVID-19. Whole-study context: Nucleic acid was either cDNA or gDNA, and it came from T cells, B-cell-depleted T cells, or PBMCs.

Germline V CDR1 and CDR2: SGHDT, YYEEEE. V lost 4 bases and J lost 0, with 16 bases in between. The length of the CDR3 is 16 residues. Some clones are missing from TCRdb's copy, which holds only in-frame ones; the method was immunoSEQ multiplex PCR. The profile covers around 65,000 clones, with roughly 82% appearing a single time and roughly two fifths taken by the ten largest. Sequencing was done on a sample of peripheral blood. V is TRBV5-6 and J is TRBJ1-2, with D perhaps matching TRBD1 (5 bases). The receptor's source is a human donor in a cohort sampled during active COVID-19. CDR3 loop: CASSITGGATNYGYTF. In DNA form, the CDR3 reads TGTGCCAGCAGCATCACGGGAGGGGCTACTAACTATGGCTACACCTTC.